Below, one T cell receptor beta chain is given with its context. This clonotype was seen more than once but under ten times. The clone's antigen remains unknown. The junction departs from germline at one end; a sequencing error may be responsible. This sample was included in a study of read filtering for tumor transcriptome and immune sequencing (TCRdb year 2020). Background on the whole study: Of the patients in the cohort, some 18 were male and approximately 15 were female, and their mean age was 65.9 years, with a range of about 45 to 85. By revised international staging, fewer than ten patients were R-ISS I, some 17 were R-ISS II and about 7 were R-ISS III. Whole-transcriptome libraries were prepared with the TruSeq RNA Access Library Prep Kit after DNase treatment. Per sample, about 3.5 to 11 million TCR-region mapped reads were obtained with IR-seq, compared with only about 80 to 1,400 with RNA-seq. Using the same bone marrow samples, the study ran both targeted immune repertoire sequencing and bulk whole-transcriptome sequencing and then compared the TCR repertoires from each method. One main goal was a read-filtering strategy for immune repertoire data, in particular deciding whether clonotypes backed by only one read should be removed. Points the paper makes about the study in general: Compared with RNA-seq, IR-seq captured clonotypes at much higher depth and more reliably, and a smaller IR-seq throughput was enough to identify most shared clonotypes. The sorted CD138-negative fraction was composed of a mixed bone marrow immune population rather than of purified T cells. The correlation between IR-seq and RNA-seq shared clonotype proportions was increased by removal of single-read clonotypes. Single-read clonotypes made up about 82% of clonotypes but only around 4% of total reads in IR-seq, compared with approximately 70% of clonotypes and 44.6% of reads in RNA-seq.

Including the terminal cysteine and phenylalanine, the CDR3 comprises 14 residues. Just the 42-base CDR3 DNA is kept, in frame starting at base 1. TCR libraries were constructed from 400 to 500 ng RNA using the Immunoverse kit, and molecular barcoded adaptors covering alpha/delta and beta/gamma chains were employed. TCR library preparation used the same RNA that went into transcriptome sequencing. An Illumina HiSeq 4000 with 2 x 150 cycles was used to sequence the TCR libraries. The original methods were these. MiXCR aligned TCR reads to human V, D, J and C references and assembled the aligned reads into CDR3 clonotypes, with quality filtering and error correction included. Clonotype counts and gene usage diversity were analyzed with the tcR package in R. Raw mapping reads were checked after the RNA-seq reads had been mapped by STAR aligner version 2.5.3a onto the human GRCh37 genome. To test the effect of sequencing depth on detected clonotypes, IR-seq fastq files were randomly downsampled using Seqtk 1.3. Through fastp at Q25 and MiXCR, TCRdb rebuilt clones from the public reads, retaining in-frame beta chains. Rows with one shared CDR3 protein collapse into an entry with the most common genes and DNA. These V and J calls originate from TCRdb's pipeline instead of the authors' own analysis. The sample yields tens of thousands of distinct CDR3 sequences; 20% to 25% were counted once. The ten largest clonotypes hold about 18% of the sample.

Each patient had bone marrow sampled at the time of active disease. Ficoll-Hypaque density gradient centrifugation was used to isolate the bone marrow mononuclear cells. Myeloma plasma cells were removed and CD138-negative cells were obtained by negative selection following labeling with CD138 magnetic microbeads on a MACS separator. Flow cytometry on an Attune NxT with CD138 antibodies was used to check the purity of the isolated cells. TRIzol reagent was used to extract total RNA, and a NanoDrop spectrophotometer was used to quantify the extracted RNA. Paired RNA-seq and IR-seq were performed on the CD138-negative bone marrow sample of each patient.

The material sequenced was a population of CD138-negative cells sorted from bone marrow. In the paper's terms, the cell subset or site label means: bone marrow mononuclear cells depleted of CD138+ plasma/myeloma cells by negative magnetic selection. The receptor was isolated from a donor over 35 with multiple myeloma. The chain is encoded by TRBV12-3 or TRBV12-4 joined to TRBJ2-2; the D segment could be TRBD2, given 6 matching bases. The CDR3 region: CASSFGEIGGELFF. Read as DNA, the sequence is TGTGCCAGCAGTTTTGGGGAAATTGGCGGGGAACTGTTTTTT.